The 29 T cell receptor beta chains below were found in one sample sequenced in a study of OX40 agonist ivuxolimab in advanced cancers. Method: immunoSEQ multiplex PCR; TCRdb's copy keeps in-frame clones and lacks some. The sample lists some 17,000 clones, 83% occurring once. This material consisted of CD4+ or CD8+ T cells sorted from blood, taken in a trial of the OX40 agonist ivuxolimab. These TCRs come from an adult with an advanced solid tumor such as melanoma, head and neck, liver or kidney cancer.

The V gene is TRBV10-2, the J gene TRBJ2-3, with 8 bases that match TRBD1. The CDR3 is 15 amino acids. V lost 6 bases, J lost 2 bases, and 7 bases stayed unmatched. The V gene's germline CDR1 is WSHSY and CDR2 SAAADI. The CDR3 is CASSSGTGLTDTQYF. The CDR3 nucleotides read TGCGCCAGCAGCTCCGGGACAGGACTCACAGATACGCAGTATTTT.

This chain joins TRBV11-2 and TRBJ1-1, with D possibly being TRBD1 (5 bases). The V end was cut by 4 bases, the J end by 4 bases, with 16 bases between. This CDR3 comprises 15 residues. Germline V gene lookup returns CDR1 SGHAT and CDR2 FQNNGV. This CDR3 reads CASSSREGPLTEAFF. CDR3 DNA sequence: TGTGCCAGCAGCTCCAGGGAAGGACCCCTCACTGAAGCTTTCTTT.

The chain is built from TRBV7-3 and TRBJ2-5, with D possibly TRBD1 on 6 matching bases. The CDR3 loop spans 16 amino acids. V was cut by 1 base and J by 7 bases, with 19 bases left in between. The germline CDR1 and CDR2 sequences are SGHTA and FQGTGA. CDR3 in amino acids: CASSLRGSGRGGTQYF. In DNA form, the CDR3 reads TGTGCCAGCAGCTTAAGGGGATCGGGCCGAGGGGGGACCCAGTACTTC. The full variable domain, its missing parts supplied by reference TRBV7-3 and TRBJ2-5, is GAGVSQTPSNKVTEKGKYVELRCDPISGHTALYWYRQSLGQGPEFLIYFQGTGAADDSGLPNDRFFAVRPEGSVSTLKIQRTERGDSAVYLCASSLRGSGRGGTQYFGPGTRLLVL.

The CDR3 DNA reads as TGTGCCAGCGTCAGACAGAGCCAAGAGACCCAGTACTTC. Residues: CASVRQSQETQYF. The chain links TRBV6-1 to TRBJ2-5; tentative D call: TRBD1 (5 bases). CDR3 length equals 13 residues. The ends were cut back, 8 bases at V and 1 base at J, with 11 bases in the middle. Per the germline V gene, CDR1 is MNHNS and CDR2 is SASEGT.

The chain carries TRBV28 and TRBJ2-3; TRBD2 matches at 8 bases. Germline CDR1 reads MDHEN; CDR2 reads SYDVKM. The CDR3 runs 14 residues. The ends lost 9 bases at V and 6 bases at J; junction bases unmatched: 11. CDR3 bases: TGTGCCAGTGTAACTAGCGGTGGAAGGGATACGCAGTATTTT. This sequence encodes CASVTSGGRDTQYF.

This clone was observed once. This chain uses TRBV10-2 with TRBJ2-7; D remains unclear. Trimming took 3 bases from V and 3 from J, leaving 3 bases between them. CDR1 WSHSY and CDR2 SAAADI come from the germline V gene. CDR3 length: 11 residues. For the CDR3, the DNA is TGCGCCAGCAGTGACGGCTACGAGCAGTACTTC. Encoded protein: CASSDGYEQYF.

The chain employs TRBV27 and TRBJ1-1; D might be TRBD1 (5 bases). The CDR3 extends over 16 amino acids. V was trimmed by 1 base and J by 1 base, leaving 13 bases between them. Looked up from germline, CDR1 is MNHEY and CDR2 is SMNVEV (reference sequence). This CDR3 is CASSLYRGPANTEAFF. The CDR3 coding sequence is TGTGCCAGCAGTTTATATAGGGGTCCGGCGAACACTGAAGCTTTCTTT.

The CDR3 DNA follows: TGTGCCAGCAGCTTGTACGGGGCGGGAGGGAACACTGAAGCTTTCTTT. Its translation is CASSLYGAGGNTEAFF. This chain uses TRBV5-4 with TRBJ1-1, with TRBD1 as a possible D gene (5 bases). V lost 1 base, J lost 1 base, and 14 bases lay in between. The CDR3 totals 16 residues. Germline V gives CDR1 SGHNT, CDR2 YYREEE (reference sequence).

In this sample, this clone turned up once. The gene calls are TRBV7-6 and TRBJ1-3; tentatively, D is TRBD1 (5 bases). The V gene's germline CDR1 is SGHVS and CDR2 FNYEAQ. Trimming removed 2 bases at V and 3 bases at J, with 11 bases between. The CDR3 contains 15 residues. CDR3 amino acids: CASSLIRGFGNTIYF. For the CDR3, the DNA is TGTGCCAGCAGCTTAATTAGGGGTTTTGGAAACACCATATATTTT.

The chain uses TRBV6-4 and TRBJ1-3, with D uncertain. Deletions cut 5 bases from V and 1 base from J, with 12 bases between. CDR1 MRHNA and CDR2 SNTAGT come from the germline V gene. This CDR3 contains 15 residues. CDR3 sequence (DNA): TGTGCCAGCAGTCCAAGGAGGAGGTCTGGAAACACCATATATTTT. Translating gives CASSPRRRSGNTIYF.

The CDR3 sequence is CAALDSLNTEAFF. The CDR3 nucleotides read TGTGCCGCCCTGGACAGCCTGAACACTGAAGCTTTCTTT. V is TRBV28 and J is TRBJ1-1; possibly TRBD1 for D (6 bases). The length of the CDR3 is 13 residues. Germline lookup yields CDR1 MDHEN and CDR2 SYDVKM. Trimming took 11 bases from V and 0 from J, leaving 13 bases between them.

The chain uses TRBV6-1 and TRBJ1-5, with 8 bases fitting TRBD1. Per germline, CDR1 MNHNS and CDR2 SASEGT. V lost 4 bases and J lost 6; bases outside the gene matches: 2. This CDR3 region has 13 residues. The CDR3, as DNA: TGTGCCAGCAGTGGGACAGGGAGTCAGCCCCAGCATTTT. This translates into CASSGTGSQPQHF.

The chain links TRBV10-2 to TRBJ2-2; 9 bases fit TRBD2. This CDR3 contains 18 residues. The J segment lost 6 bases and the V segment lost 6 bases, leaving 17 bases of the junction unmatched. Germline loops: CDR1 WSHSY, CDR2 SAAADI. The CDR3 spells CASSGRGGGASRAGELFF. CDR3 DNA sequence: TGCGCCAGCAGCGGTCGGGGCGGGGGGGCCTCTAGGGCCGGGGAGCTGTTTTTT.

Written as DNA, the CDR3 is TGTGCCAGCAGAACAGCCTACAATGAGCAGTTCTTC. Encoded protein: CASRTAYNEQFF. The genes are TRBV28 and TRBJ2-1; D not certain. The CDR3 length is 12 residues. CDR1 is MDHEN, CDR2 SYDVKM, per germline. Trimming removed 6 bases from V and 2 bases from J, with 5 bases in between.

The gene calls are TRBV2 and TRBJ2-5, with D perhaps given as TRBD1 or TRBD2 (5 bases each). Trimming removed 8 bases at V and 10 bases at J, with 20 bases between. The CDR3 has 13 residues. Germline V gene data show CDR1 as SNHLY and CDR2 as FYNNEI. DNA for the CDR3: TGTGCCAGCCTCTCTGGGACCATCTTTCACCAGTACTTC. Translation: CASLSGTIFHQYF. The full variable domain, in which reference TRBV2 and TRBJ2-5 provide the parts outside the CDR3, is EPEVTQTPSHQVTQMGQEVILRCVPISNHLYFYWYRQILGQKVEFLVSFYNNEISEKSEIFDDQFSVERPDGSNFTLKIRSTKLEDSAMYFCASLSGTIFHQYFGPGTRLLVL.

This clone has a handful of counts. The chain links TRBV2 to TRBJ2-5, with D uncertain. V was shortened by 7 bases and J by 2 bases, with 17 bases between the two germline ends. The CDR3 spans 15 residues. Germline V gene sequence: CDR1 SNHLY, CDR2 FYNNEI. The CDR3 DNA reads TGTGCCAGCAAACTTAAAGTTACAGTACAAGAGACCCAGTACTTC. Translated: CASKLKVTVQETQYF.

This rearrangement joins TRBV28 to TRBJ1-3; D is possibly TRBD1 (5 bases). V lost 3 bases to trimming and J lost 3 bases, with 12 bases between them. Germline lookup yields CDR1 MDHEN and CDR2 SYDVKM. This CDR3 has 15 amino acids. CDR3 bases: TGTGCCAGCAGTTTTATGGGCAGGGTTGGAAACACCATATATTTT. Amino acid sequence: CASSFMGRVGNTIYF.

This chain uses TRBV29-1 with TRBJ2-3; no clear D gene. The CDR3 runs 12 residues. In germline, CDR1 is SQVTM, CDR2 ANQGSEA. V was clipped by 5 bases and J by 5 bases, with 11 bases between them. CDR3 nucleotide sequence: TGCAGCGTTCTCCTGAACGTAGATACGCAGTATTTT. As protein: CSVLLNVDTQYF.

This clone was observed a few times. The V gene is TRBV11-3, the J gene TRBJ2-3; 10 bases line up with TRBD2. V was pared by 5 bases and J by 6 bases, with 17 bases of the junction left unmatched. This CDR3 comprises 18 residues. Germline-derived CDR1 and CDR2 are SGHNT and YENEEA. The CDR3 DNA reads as TGTGCCAGCAGCCCCCGTCGAGCAGCGGGAGGGCTAGGGGATACGCAGTATTTT. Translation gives CASSPRRAAGGLGDTQYF.

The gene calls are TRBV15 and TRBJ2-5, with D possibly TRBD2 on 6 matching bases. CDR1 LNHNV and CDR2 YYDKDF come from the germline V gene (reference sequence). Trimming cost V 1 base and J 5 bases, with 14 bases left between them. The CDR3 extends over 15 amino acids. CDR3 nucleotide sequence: TGTGCCACCAGCAGAGCGGGGAGGAGAGTGGAGACCCAGTACTTC. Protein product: CATSRAGRRVETQYF.

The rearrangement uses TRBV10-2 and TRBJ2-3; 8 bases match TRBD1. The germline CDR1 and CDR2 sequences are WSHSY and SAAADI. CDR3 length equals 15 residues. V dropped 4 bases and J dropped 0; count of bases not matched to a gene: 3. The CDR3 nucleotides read TGCGCCAGCAGTGCCCGGGACAGGAGCACAGATACGCAGTATTTT. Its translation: CASSARDRSTDTQYF.

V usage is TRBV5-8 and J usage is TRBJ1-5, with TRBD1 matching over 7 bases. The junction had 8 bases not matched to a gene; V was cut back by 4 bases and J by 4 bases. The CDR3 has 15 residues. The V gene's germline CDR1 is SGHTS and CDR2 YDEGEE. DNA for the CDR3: TGTGCCAGCAGCCTTGGACAGGAAAAGAATCAGCCCCAGCATTTT. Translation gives CASSLGQEKNQPQHF.

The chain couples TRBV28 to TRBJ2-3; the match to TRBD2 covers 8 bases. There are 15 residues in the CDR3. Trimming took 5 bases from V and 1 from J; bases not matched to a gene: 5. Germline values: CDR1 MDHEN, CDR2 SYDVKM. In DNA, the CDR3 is TGTGCCAGCAGTCCTCCGGGGGGGGGCACAGATACGCAGTATTTT. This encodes CASSPPGGGTDTQYF.

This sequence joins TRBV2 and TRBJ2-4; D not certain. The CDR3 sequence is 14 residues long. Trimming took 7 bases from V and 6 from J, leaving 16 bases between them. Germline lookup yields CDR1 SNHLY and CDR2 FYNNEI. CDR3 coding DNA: TGTGCCAGCAAGGGTGATGAGTTTAGAAACATTCAGTACTTC. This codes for CASKGDEFRNIQYF.

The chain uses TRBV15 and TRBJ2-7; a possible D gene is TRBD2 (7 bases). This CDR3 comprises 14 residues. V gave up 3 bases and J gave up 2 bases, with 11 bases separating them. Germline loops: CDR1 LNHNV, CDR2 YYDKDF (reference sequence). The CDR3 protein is CATSRRGLTYEQYF. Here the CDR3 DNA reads TGTGCCACCAGCAGGCGGGGGCTAACCTACGAGCAGTACTTC.

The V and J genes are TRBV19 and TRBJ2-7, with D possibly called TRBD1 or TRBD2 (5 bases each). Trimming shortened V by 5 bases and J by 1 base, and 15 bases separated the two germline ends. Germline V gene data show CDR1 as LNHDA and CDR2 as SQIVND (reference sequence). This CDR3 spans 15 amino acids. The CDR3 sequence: CASSSTSGRSYEQYF. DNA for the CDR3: TGTGCCAGTAGTTCTACCTCGGGACGGTCCTACGAGCAGTACTTC.

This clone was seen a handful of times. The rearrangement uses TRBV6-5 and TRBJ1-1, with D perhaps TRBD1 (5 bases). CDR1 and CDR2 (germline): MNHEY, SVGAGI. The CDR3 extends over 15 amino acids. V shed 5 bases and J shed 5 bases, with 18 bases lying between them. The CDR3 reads CASSHNRRMGTEAFF. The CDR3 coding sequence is TGTGCCAGCAGTCACAACAGGCGTATGGGGACTGAAGCTTTCTTT.

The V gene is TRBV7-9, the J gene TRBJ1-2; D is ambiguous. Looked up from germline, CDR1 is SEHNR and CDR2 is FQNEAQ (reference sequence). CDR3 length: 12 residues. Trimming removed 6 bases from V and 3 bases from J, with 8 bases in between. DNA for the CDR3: TGTGCCAGCAGACCCGATGACTATGGCTACACCTTC. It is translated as CASRPDDYGYTF.

This CDR3 reads CGSGRGSSYEQYF. CDR3 DNA: TGTGGAAGTGGGAGGGGTAGCTCCTACGAGCAGTACTTC. The V call is TRBV28, the J call TRBJ2-7; 7 nucleotides agree with TRBD2. CDR3 size: 13 residues. The germline CDR1 and CDR2 sequences are MDHEN and SYDVKM.